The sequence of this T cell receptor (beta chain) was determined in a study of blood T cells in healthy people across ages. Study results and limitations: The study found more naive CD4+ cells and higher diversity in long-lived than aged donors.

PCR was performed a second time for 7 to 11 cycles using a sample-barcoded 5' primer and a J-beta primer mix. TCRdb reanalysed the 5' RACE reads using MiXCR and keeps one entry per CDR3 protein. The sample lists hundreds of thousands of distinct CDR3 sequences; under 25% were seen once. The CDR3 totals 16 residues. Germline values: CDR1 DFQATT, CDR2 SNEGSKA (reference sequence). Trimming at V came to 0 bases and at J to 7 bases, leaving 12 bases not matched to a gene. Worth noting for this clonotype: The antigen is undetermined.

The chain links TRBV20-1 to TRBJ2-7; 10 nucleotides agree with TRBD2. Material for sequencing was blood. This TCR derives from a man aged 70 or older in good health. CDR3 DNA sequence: TGCAGTGCTAGAGATCATCGACGTCTAGCGGGAGAAGAGCAGTACTTC. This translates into CSARDHRRLAGEEQYF.